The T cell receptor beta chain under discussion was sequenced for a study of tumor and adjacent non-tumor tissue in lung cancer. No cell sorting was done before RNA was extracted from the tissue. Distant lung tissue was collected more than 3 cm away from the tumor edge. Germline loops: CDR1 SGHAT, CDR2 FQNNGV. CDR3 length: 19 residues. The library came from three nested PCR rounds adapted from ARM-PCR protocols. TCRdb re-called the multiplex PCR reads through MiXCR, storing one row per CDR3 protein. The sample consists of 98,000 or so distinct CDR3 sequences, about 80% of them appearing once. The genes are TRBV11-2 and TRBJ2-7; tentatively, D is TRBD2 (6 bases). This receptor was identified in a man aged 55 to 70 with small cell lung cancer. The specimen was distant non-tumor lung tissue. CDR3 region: CARSFRASEMASLYYEQYV. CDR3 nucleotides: TGTGCCAGGAGCTTTAGGGCTAGCGAGATGGCGAGCCTCTACTACGAGCAGTACGTC.